These 4 T cell receptor beta chains originate from one sample sequenced in a study of tumor-infiltrating lymphocytes in primary liver carcinoma. Priming with a constant-region primer yielded TCR beta cDNA from 400 to 550 ng total RNA. Sequencing libraries for TCR beta derived from three nested multiplex PCR rounds that used slightly modified ARM-PCR. Researchers ran the first two PCR rounds for 10 cycles each with TRBV1-TRBV30 forward primers and a C-beta reverse primer. A single record per CDR3 protein comes from TCRdb applying MiXCR to the multiplex PCR reads. The data contain 300,000 to 350,000 distinct CDR3 sequences, roughly 61% of them singletons. They got blood RNA out of unsorted whole blood and also pulled out germline DNA. Sequencing was carried out using peripheral blood. These receptors were collected from a man in his forties with primary liver carcinoma and hepatitis B virus infection.

This clonotype was seen once. A read error may account for a junction end that differs from germline. The V and J genes are TRBV11-2 and TRBJ2-5; 7 positions match TRBD2. Germline CDR1 SGHAT, CDR2 FQNNGV. This CDR3 region has 16 residues. CDR3: CARSSTSVRAPGTQYF. DNA for the CDR3: TGTGCCAGGAGCTCTACTAGCGTGAGGGCCCCGGGGACCCAGTACTTC.

Notes on this clonotype: One end of the junction is discordant with germline, which a read error may explain. The CDR3 coding sequence is TGTGCCAGCAGCTTGGCGCAGGATTCCTACGAGCACTACTTC. It yields the protein CASSLAQDSYEHYF. V usage is TRBV5-5 and J usage is TRBJ2-7; D is uncertain. The CDR3 is made up of 14 amino acids. CDR1 and CDR2 (germline): SGHKS, YYEKEE (reference sequence).

Ten or more counts support this clonotype. This chain links TRBV6-6 with TRBJ2-5; weak D call: TRBD1 (6 bases). The CDR3 runs to 14 residues. V lost 0 bases and J lost 2, with 7 bases in between. From germline, CDR1 is MNHNY and CDR2 SVGAGI (reference sequence). The CDR3 nucleotides read TGTGCCAGCAGTTACTCACAGGGACAAGAGACCCAGTACTTC. Amino acids: CASSYSQGQETQYF.

V is TRBV18 and J is TRBJ2-1; D is perhaps TRBD2 (6 bases). V was pared by 0 bases and J by 0 bases, with 9 bases between. Germline CDR1 and CDR2: KGHSH and LQKENI. The CDR3 is 16 residues long. CDR3 DNA: TGTGCCAGCTCACCACCGGGGCGGGGCTCCTACAATGAGCAGTTCTTC. Translation gives CASSPPGRGSYNEQFF.